The rows below give T cell receptor beta chains drawn from one sample of a study of blood T cell repertoires in COVID-19. Only in-frame clones appear in the TCRdb table, and some are missing; sequencing was by immunoSEQ multiplex PCR. Of about 160,000 clones listed, 60% to 85% are singletons. Sequencing was carried out using peripheral blood. These receptors were obtained from a man aged 55 to 69 with acute or convalescent COVID-19. CDR3s include the opening cysteine and the closing phenylalanine or tryptophan. The order of the fields is D gene, V gene, clone size, J gene, CDR3 DNA, CDR3 protein. The D gene is left open where the match is weak. Part of the rows lack a size; the others show once, few, many or a class for expanded clones.

NA	TRBV10-3	NA	TRBJ1-6	TGTGCCATCAGTGAGTCCACACGTAATTCACCCCTCCACTTT	CAISESTRNSPLHF
NA	TRBV6-5	NA	TRBJ1-2	TGTGCCAGCAGCGCTTTTGGGGCAGGGGACGGCTACACCTTC	CASSAFGAGDGYTF
NA	TRBV6-5	NA	TRBJ2-2	TGTGCCAGCAGCTCAGGGAGGTCCGACACCGGGGAGCTGTTTTTT	CASSSGRSDTGELFF
NA	TRBV19	NA	TRBJ1-1	TGTGCCAGTAGTATTGCCCCTGGAGGGGAAGCTTTCTTT	CASSIAPGGEAFF
TRBD1	TRBV2	NA	TRBJ2-5	TGTGCCAGCAGTGATCCATCCAGGGGGCGCTTGAGGGAGACCCAGTACTTC	CASSDPSRGRLRETQYF
TRBD1	TRBV9	NA	TRBJ1-2	TGTGCCAGCGCAGGGGGCGACTATGGCTACACCTTC	CASAGGDYGYTF
TRBD1	TRBV10-2	NA	TRBJ1-1	TGCGCCAGCAGTGAATGGACAGGGGTAACTGAAGCTTTCTTT	CASSEWTGVTEAFF
NA	TRBV5-4	few	TRBJ1-1	TGTGCCAGCAGCTTCGGGACACCCGACACTGAAGCTTTCTTT	CASSFGTPDTEAFF
TRBD2	TRBV9	NA	TRBJ2-3	TGTGCCAGCAGCGCGGGACTAGCGGTTAGCACAGATACGCAGTATTTT	CASSAGLAVSTDTQYF
TRBD1	TRBV9	NA	TRBJ2-2	TGTGCCAGCAGCACCCACAAGGGGGCGGGCACCGGGGAGCTGTTTTTT	CASSTHKGAGTGELFF